Included here is one T cell receptor beta chain sequence, with context. Antigen: not known. This entry comes from a study of T-cell memory formation after mild COVID-19. Study-wide context: TCR clusters were mostly confined to one donor each.

TCRdb re-derived calls from the 5' RACE reads in MiXCR, one entry per CDR3 protein. The profile shows about 350,000 distinct CDR3 sequences, roughly 13% of them singletons. Study-level points and caveats: Contracting clones from day 15 to 85 had balanced CD4/CD8; later expanders favoured CD4+. Pre-infection memory already had some responding clones, implying cross-reactive memory joined. Contracting CD4+ clones sat mainly in CM and EM; CD8+ in EMRA.

The CDR3 consists of 13 residues. Trimming took off 6 bases at V and 8 bases at J, with 13 bases between the two ends. CDR1 is MNHNY, CDR2 SVGAGI, per germline (reference sequence). The sequence was obtained from a man younger than 35 who had mild COVID-19 (a few samples of this study predate the infection). Cell type and time point are not known. This chain links TRBV6-6 with TRBJ1-4; no reliable D call. Sequenced material: PBMCs or a T cell subset sorted from them (not recorded which). For the CDR3, the DNA is TGTGCCAGCAGATCGAGGGTCGGCGAAAAACTGTTTTTT. It codes for CASRSRVGEKLFF.